The rows below give T cell receptor beta chains drawn from one sample of a study of cytomegalovirus exposure and HLA in healthy donors. Only in-frame clones appear in the TCRdb table, and some are missing; sequencing was by immunoSEQ multiplex PCR. Seen here are under 200,000 clones, about 80% observed once, and the top ten hold around 2%. Input material: PBMCs. These receptor sequences come from a woman between 18 and 29 years old in good health and CMV-seropositive. Each CDR3 is given with its conserved first and last residue. A D gene is named only where the DNA matches it firmly. The size entry is marked missing in some rows and otherwise reads once, few, many or a size class.

d_gene,j_gene,v_gene,abundance,CDR3nt,CDR3aa
.,TRBJ1-2,TRBV18,.,TGTGCCAGCTCACCACCGGAATACAGGGTTGGCTACACCTTC,CASSPPEYRVGYTF
TRBD2,TRBJ2-3,TRBV23-1,.,TGCGCCAGCAGTCATCCGGGGGGGAGCACAGATACGCAGTATTTT,CASSHPGGSTDTQYF
TRBD1,TRBJ2-7,TRBV5-4,.,TGTGCCAGCAGCTCGTGGGACAGGGAGTCGGGCGAGCAGTACTTC,CASSSWDRESGEQYF
TRBD2,TRBJ2-3,TRBV9,.,TGTGCCAGCAGCGCGGGGGGGGCAGGCACAGATACGCAGTATTTT,CASSAGGAGTDTQYF
.,TRBJ2-1,TRBV9,.,TGTGCCAGCAGCCCTCGCAGGGACACCCCCGGGAATGAGCAGTTCTTC,CASSPRRDTPGNEQFF
TRBD2,TRBJ2-2,TRBV30,.,TGTGCCTGGGAACCGGGACTAGCGGGCCCCGGGGAGCTGTTTTTT,CAWEPGLAGPGELFF
.,TRBJ1-5,TRBV18,.,TGTGCCAGCTCACCATATCAGGGTGGCAATCAGCCCCAGCATTTT,CASSPYQGGNQPQHF
TRBD2,TRBJ2-1,TRBV6-1,once,TGTGCCAGCAGTGAAGTCAGCGGACTAGCGGGGCCCTCGACCTACAATGAGCAGTTCTTC,CASSEVSGLAGPSTYNEQFF
.,TRBJ1-3,TRBV7-9,.,TGTGCCAGCAGCGACGTGGGGGGGCAAGGAAACACCATATATTTT,CASSDVGGQGNTIYF
.,TRBJ1-2,TRBV7-9,.,TGTTCCAGCACCCTGGACGGGGATGGCTACACCTTC,CSSTLDGDGYTF
TRBD2,TRBJ2-3,TRBV11-2,few,TGTGCCAGCAGCTTAGTGCGGGGGGGGTTCACAGATACGCAGTATTTT,CASSLVRGGFTDTQYF
.,TRBJ2-7,TRBV27,.,TGTGCCAGCAGCATACAGGGTTCCCGCTACGAGCAGTACTTC,CASSIQGSRYEQYF
TRBD1,TRBJ2-7,TRBV28,.,TGTGCCAGCAGTTTAGACCATTACAGGGGGCTCTACGAGCAGTACTTC,CASSLDHYRGLYEQYF
TRBD2,TRBJ2-7,TRBV14,.,TGTGCCAGCAGCCACCTAGCGGCAAGCTCCTACGAGCAGTACTTC,CASSHLAASSYEQYF
.,TRBJ1-6,TRBV19,.,TGTGCCAGTGGAGGAGACATTAATTCACCCCTCCACTTT,CASGGDINSPLHF
.,TRBJ2-3,TRBV10-3,.,TGTGCCATCAGTGATGCGGGGAACACAGATACGCAGTATTTT,CAISDAGNTDTQYF
.,TRBJ1-6,TRBV19,.,TGTGCCAGTAGCGACAACTTCAATTCACCCCTCCACTTT,CASSDNFNSPLHF
.,TRBJ1-1,TRBV6-5,few,TGTGCCAGCAGTGAAGAGGAGTACACTGAAGCTTTCTTT,CASSEEEYTEAFF
.,TRBJ2-5,TRBV10-3,.,TGTGCCATCAGTGAGTCGATTGCGGGGCTAGGACAAGAGACCCAGTACTTC,CAISESIAGLGQETQYF
TRBD2,TRBJ2-3,TRBV30,.,TGTGCCTGGAGTCGGGGGGGGACGGGTAGCACAGATACGCAGTATTTT,CAWSRGGTGSTDTQYF
.,TRBJ2-7,TRBV6-1,.,TGTGCCAGCAGCGCGTACTACGAGCAGTACTTC,CASSAYYEQYF
.,TRBJ1-1,TRBV5-4,few,TGTGCCAGCAGCTTGAGGAGGGGCGATATGAACACTGAAGCTTTCTTT,CASSLRRGDMNTEAFF